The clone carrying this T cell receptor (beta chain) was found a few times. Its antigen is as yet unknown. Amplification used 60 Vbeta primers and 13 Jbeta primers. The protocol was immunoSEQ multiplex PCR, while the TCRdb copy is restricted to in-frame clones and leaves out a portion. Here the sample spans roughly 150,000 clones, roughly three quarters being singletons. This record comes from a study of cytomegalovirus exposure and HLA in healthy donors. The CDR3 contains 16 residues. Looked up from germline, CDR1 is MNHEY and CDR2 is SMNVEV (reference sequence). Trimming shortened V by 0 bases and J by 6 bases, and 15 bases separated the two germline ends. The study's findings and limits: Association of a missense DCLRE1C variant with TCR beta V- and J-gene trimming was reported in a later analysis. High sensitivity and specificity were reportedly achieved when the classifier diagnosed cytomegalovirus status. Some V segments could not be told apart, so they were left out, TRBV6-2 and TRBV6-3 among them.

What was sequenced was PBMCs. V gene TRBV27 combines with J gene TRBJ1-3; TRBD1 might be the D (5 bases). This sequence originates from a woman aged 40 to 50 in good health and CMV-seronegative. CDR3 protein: CASSLSFRQTPNTIYF. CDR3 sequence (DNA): TGTGCCAGCAGTTTATCGTTTAGACAGACGCCAAACACCATATATTTT.